A selection of T cell receptor beta chains follows, all from one sample in a study of blood T cell repertoires in COVID-19. Measured with immunoSEQ multiplex PCR; TCRdb has only the in-frame clones, and not every one. This table holds fewer than 60,000 clones, 80% to 85% found once. The sequenced material came from peripheral blood. The receptors stem from a woman older than 75 with acute or convalescent COVID-19. CDR3s include the opening cysteine and the closing phenylalanine or tryptophan. The D gene is left open where the match is weak. Size is omitted from some rows. Given values are once, few, many or a class for expanded clones.

j_call: TRBJ1-1
d_call: -
v_call: TRBV5-4
clone_size: -
cdr3_nt: TGTGCCAGCAGCACCGACAGAGGGAGGGCTGAAGCTTTCTTT
cdr3_aa: CASSTDRGRAEAFF

j_call: TRBJ2-7
d_call: TRBD2
v_call: TRBV3-1/TRBV3-2
clone_size: -
cdr3_nt: TGTGCCAGCAGGGGTGGGAGGGCCTACGAGCAGTACTTC
cdr3_aa: CASRGGRAYEQYF

j_call: TRBJ2-7
d_call: TRBD1
v_call: TRBV5-1
clone_size: -
cdr3_nt: TGCGCCAGCACCCTCCGAGGACAGGGATACGAGCAGTACTTC
cdr3_aa: CASTLRGQGYEQYF

j_call: TRBJ2-3
d_call: TRBD2
v_call: TRBV7-8
clone_size: -
cdr3_nt: TGTGCCAGCAGCTTAGGGGTGCGGGGGGGCCCTGCAGATACGCAGTATTTT
cdr3_aa: CASSLGVRGGPADTQYF

j_call: TRBJ2-2
d_call: -
v_call: TRBV5-6
clone_size: once
cdr3_nt: TGTGCCACCCAGCTTTACAGTACCGGGGAGCTGTTTTTT
cdr3_aa: CATQLYSTGELFF

j_call: TRBJ1-3
d_call: -
v_call: TRBV19
clone_size: few
cdr3_nt: TGTGCCAGTAGGGCCATGACTGGAAACACCATATATTTT
cdr3_aa: CASRAMTGNTIYF

j_call: TRBJ1-1
d_call: -
v_call: TRBV27
clone_size: -
cdr3_nt: TGTGCCAGCAGTTTATCGTCATACACTGAAGCTTTCTTT
cdr3_aa: CASSLSSYTEAFF

j_call: TRBJ1-1
d_call: -
v_call: TRBV7-2
clone_size: -
cdr3_nt: TGTGCCAGCAGCTCAATTTCCGGGACCCCCGGGGGAGCTTTCTTT
cdr3_aa: CASSSISGTPGGAFF

j_call: TRBJ1-3
d_call: TRBD1
v_call: TRBV6-6
clone_size: -
cdr3_nt: TGTGCCAGCACACTATCAGGGGGCAGGGACACCATATATTTT
cdr3_aa: CASTLSGGRDTIYF

j_call: TRBJ2-7
d_call: -
v_call: TRBV9
clone_size: few
cdr3_nt: TGTGCCAGCAGCCCCACAGGTTCCGAGCAGTACTTC
cdr3_aa: CASSPTGSEQYF

j_call: TRBJ2-7
d_call: -
v_call: TRBV7-8
clone_size: once
cdr3_nt: TGTGCCAGCAGCTTAGCGACGGTAGGAGTTGGCCGCTACGAGCAGTACTTC
cdr3_aa: CASSLATVGVGRYEQYF

j_call: TRBJ1-3
d_call: TRBD1
v_call: TRBV27
clone_size: -
cdr3_nt: TGTGCCAGGGAAATTGTACGCCCTGGGACAGACTCTGGAAACACCATATATTTT
cdr3_aa: CAREIVRPGTDSGNTIYF

j_call: TRBJ2-5
d_call: TRBD1
v_call: TRBV14
clone_size: -
cdr3_nt: TGTGCCAGCAGCCGGGACAGCTCCCAAGAGACCCAGTACTTC
cdr3_aa: CASSRDSSQETQYF

j_call: TRBJ2-5
d_call: -
v_call: TRBV5-1
clone_size: -
cdr3_nt: TGCGCCAGCAGCACGGGACACCTACAAGAGACCCAGTACTTC
cdr3_aa: CASSTGHLQETQYF

j_call: TRBJ1-2
d_call: TRBD1
v_call: TRBV7-6
clone_size: -
cdr3_nt: TGTGCCAGCAGCTTAGGGACAGGGGGCGCGTATGGCTACACCTTC
cdr3_aa: CASSLGTGGAYGYTF

j_call: TRBJ2-7
d_call: -
v_call: TRBV5-1
clone_size: -
cdr3_nt: TGCGCCAGCAGCTTGGGCCAGGGGTTATACGAGCAGTACTTC
cdr3_aa: CASSLGQGLYEQYF

j_call: TRBJ2-1
d_call: -
v_call: TRBV5-4
clone_size: -
cdr3_nt: TGTGCCAGCAGCTTCGGGGGTCTCAATGAGCAGTTCTTC
cdr3_aa: CASSFGGLNEQFF

j_call: TRBJ1-2
d_call: TRBD1
v_call: TRBV6-5
clone_size: -
cdr3_nt: TGTGCCAGCAGTTTCCGGGACAGTCGTAATGGCTACACCTTC
cdr3_aa: CASSFRDSRNGYTF

j_call: TRBJ1-2
d_call: -
v_call: TRBV3-1/TRBV3-2
clone_size: -
cdr3_nt: TGTGCCAGCAGTCGCCAAAGGGGGGGGAATGGCTACACCTTC
cdr3_aa: CASSRQRGGNGYTF

j_call: TRBJ1-5
d_call: -
v_call: TRBV5-6
clone_size: -
cdr3_nt: TGTGCCAGCAGCTGGGCCCAAGGACAGCCCCAGCATTTT
cdr3_aa: CASSWAQGQPQHF

j_call: TRBJ2-3
d_call: -
v_call: TRBV7-3
clone_size: -
cdr3_nt: TGTGCCAGCAGCGACCCCCCGGGGGATACGCAGTATTTT
cdr3_aa: CASSDPPGDTQYF

j_call: TRBJ1-5
d_call: -
v_call: TRBV30
clone_size: -
cdr3_nt: TGTGCCTGGGGGACTTTGGTGAATCAGCCCCAGCATTTT
cdr3_aa: CAWGTLVNQPQHF

j_call: TRBJ2-3
d_call: -
v_call: TRBV13
clone_size: -
cdr3_nt: TGTGCCAGCAGCCCAGAGGCCCGAGGCACAGATACGCAGTATTTT
cdr3_aa: CASSPEARGTDTQYF

j_call: TRBJ1-5
d_call: -
v_call: TRBV10-3
clone_size: -
cdr3_nt: TGTGCCATCAGTGAGTCGAATTACCCACTAACCCAGCCCCAGCATTTT
cdr3_aa: CAISESNYPLTQPQHF

j_call: TRBJ1-6
d_call: -
v_call: TRBV12-3/TRBV12-4
clone_size: -
cdr3_nt: TGTGCCAGCAGTTTCGGTTCACCCCTCCACTTT
cdr3_aa: CASSFGSPLHF

j_call: TRBJ1-3
d_call: -
v_call: TRBV2
clone_size: -
cdr3_nt: TGTGCCAGCAGGGGAGAGGCAGATGGAAACACCATATATTTT
cdr3_aa: CASRGEADGNTIYF

j_call: TRBJ2-7
d_call: TRBD2
v_call: TRBV19
clone_size: -
cdr3_nt: TGTGCCAGTAGTACGACTAGCGGGGGAGGCGAGCAGTACTTC
cdr3_aa: CASSTTSGGGEQYF

j_call: TRBJ1-4
d_call: TRBD1
v_call: TRBV15
clone_size: once
cdr3_nt: TGTGCCACCAGAGCCAACAGGGGGCTTAATGAAAAACTGTTTTTT
cdr3_aa: CATRANRGLNEKLFF

j_call: TRBJ2-3
d_call: TRBD1
v_call: TRBV19
clone_size: few
cdr3_nt: TGTGCCAGTAGCCCTACCGGGACAGGGGGAGGAAGCACAGATACGCAGTATTTT
cdr3_aa: CASSPTGTGGGSTDTQYF

j_call: TRBJ1-1
d_call: -
v_call: TRBV3-1/TRBV3-2
clone_size: few
cdr3_nt: TGTGCCAGCACTCAAAGGGGCGGACGGAACACTGAAGCTTTCTTT
cdr3_aa: CASTQRGGRNTEAFF

j_call: TRBJ2-2
d_call: TRBD2
v_call: TRBV6-1
clone_size: -
cdr3_nt: TGTGCCAGCAGTGCTATCGGGCGGGGGGCCACCGGGGAGCTGTTTTTT
cdr3_aa: CASSAIGRGATGELFF

j_call: TRBJ2-5
d_call: -
v_call: TRBV5-6
clone_size: -
cdr3_nt: TGTGCCAGCAGCCCATGGGGGGGGGCCATAGAGACCCAGTACTTC
cdr3_aa: CASSPWGGAIETQYF

j_call: TRBJ2-7
d_call: -
v_call: TRBV5-1
clone_size: -
cdr3_nt: TGCGCCAGCAGCTTGGCGATAAGTGGAGCGGGCGAGCAGTACTTC
cdr3_aa: CASSLAISGAGEQYF

j_call: TRBJ1-4
d_call: TRBD1
v_call: TRBV29-1
clone_size: -
cdr3_nt: TGCAGCGTGGGACAGGGGGGCCAGGAAAAACTGTTTTTT
cdr3_aa: CSVGQGGQEKLFF

j_call: TRBJ1-2
d_call: TRBD1
v_call: TRBV3-1/TRBV3-2
clone_size: -
cdr3_nt: TGTGCCAGCAGCGGTTGGGACAGAAACTATGGCTACACCTTC
cdr3_aa: CASSGWDRNYGYTF

j_call: TRBJ2-1
d_call: TRBD2
v_call: TRBV5-1
clone_size: -
cdr3_nt: TGCGCCAGCAGTCGGGCTAGCGGGGGGACTGAGCAGTTCTTC
cdr3_aa: CASSRASGGTEQFF

j_call: TRBJ1-3
d_call: -
v_call: TRBV19
clone_size: -
cdr3_nt: TGTGCCAGTATCCCTGGCGGGAGCCAAGGAAACACCATATATTTT
cdr3_aa: CASIPGGSQGNTIYF

j_call: TRBJ2-3
d_call: TRBD2
v_call: TRBV7-7
clone_size: -
cdr3_nt: TGTGCTAGCAGCATTAGCGGGGGCCGGACAGATACGCAGTATTTT
cdr3_aa: CASSISGGRTDTQYF

j_call: TRBJ2-7
d_call: TRBD2
v_call: TRBV10-3
clone_size: -
cdr3_nt: TGTGCCATCAGTGCCCGGGTAGCGGGAGGTTACGAGCAGTACTTC
cdr3_aa: CAISARVAGGYEQYF

j_call: TRBJ2-1
d_call: -
v_call: TRBV5-1
clone_size: -
cdr3_nt: TGCGCCAGCAGCTTGGGACAGGAAAAGCAGTTCTTC
cdr3_aa: CASSLGQEKQFF

j_call: TRBJ2-2
d_call: -
v_call: TRBV9
clone_size: -
cdr3_nt: TGTGCCAGCAGCGCCGACAGGGGCGGGGGCACCGGGGAGCTGTTTTTT
cdr3_aa: CASSADRGGGTGELFF

j_call: TRBJ2-1
d_call: -
v_call: TRBV24-1
clone_size: -
cdr3_nt: TGTGCCACCAGTGGGGGGGGCCCCCCTTATGAGCAGTTCTTC
cdr3_aa: CATSGGGPPYEQFF

j_call: TRBJ1-5
d_call: -
v_call: TRBV7-8
clone_size: -
cdr3_nt: TGTGCCAGCAGCCCCTCGGACTATCAGCCCCAGCATTTT
cdr3_aa: CASSPSDYQPQHF

j_call: TRBJ2-7
d_call: -
v_call: TRBV27
clone_size: -
cdr3_nt: TGTGCCAGCAGTTTTAAGGGGATTAACTCCTACGAGCAGTACTTC
cdr3_aa: CASSFKGINSYEQYF

j_call: TRBJ1-4
d_call: TRBD1
v_call: TRBV27
clone_size: once
cdr3_nt: TGTGCCAGCAGTTGGAGGGGGCAGGCTAATGAAAAACTGTTTTTT
cdr3_aa: CASSWRGQANEKLFF

j_call: TRBJ1-1
d_call: TRBD1
v_call: TRBV12-5
clone_size: -
cdr3_nt: TGTGCTAGTGCCCCCGGACAGGGGTATTCTGAAGCTTTCTTT
cdr3_aa: CASAPGQGYSEAFF

j_call: TRBJ1-2
d_call: TRBD1
v_call: TRBV6-5
clone_size: -
cdr3_nt: TGTGCCACCTTCGACAGGGGGACCAACTATGGCTACACCTTC
cdr3_aa: CATFDRGTNYGYTF

j_call: TRBJ1-1
d_call: -
v_call: TRBV3-1/TRBV3-2
clone_size: -
cdr3_nt: TGTGCCAGCAGCCAAGACTCGAACACTGAAGCTTTCTTT
cdr3_aa: CASSQDSNTEAFF

j_call: TRBJ2-2
d_call: TRBD1
v_call: TRBV5-6
clone_size: once
cdr3_nt: TGTGCCAGCAGCCGCCCCTTCGGACAGGGGGTTAACACCGGGGAGCTGTTTTTT
cdr3_aa: CASSRPFGQGVNTGELFF

j_call: TRBJ1-1
d_call: -
v_call: TRBV30
clone_size: few
cdr3_nt: TGTGCCTGGAGTGTACTGGGGGGAAACACTGAAGCTTTCTTT
cdr3_aa: CAWSVLGGNTEAFF